This T cell receptor (beta chain) stems from a study of long-term antiretroviral therapy in people with HIV. An immunoSEQ assay, version v3.0, was performed at survey level. The assay was immunoSEQ multiplex PCR, and TCRdb's table has in-frame clones only and misses some. The sample lists approximately 30,000 clones, about 85% occurring once. Study-wide findings and caveats: Spans of CDR3 length were tighter for HIV repertoires than for controls.

About this clone itself: Its antigen remains unidentified.

Germline V gives CDR1 SGDLS, CDR2 YYNGEE. The V gene end was trimmed by 0 bases and the J gene end by 6 bases; junction bases not matched to a gene: 3. There are 14 residues in the CDR3. The sample in question was unsorted PBMCs, obtained 3 years after starting antiretroviral therapy. The chain is built from TRBV9 and TRBJ2-1; 7 nucleotides match TRBD2. This TCR came from a middle-aged man with HIV. CDR3 nucleotides: TGTGCCAGCAGCGTAGGCAGGGAGGGCAATGAGCAGTTCTTC. It yields the protein CASSVGREGNEQFF.